Listed below are T cell receptor beta chains from one sample, sequenced in a study of T-cell memory formation after mild COVID-19. TCRdb independently ran MiXCR on the 5' RACE reads; one entry per CDR3 protein. In the table there are a few hundred thousand distinct CDR3 sequences, about 13% of which are singletons. Source material: PBMCs or a T cell subset sorted from them (not recorded which). The origin of the receptors is a man between 18 and 35 years old who had mild COVID-19 (a few samples of this study predate the infection). Cell type and time point are not known. The CDR3 runs from the conserved cysteine through the conserved F or W. The D gene is left open where the match is weak. For some rows the clone size is stated as once, few or many, or as a class when expanded; others skip it.

few,TRBJ1-4,TRBV7-9,.,TGTGCCAGCAGCGCCGGGGGAACTGCAACTAATGAAAAACTGTTTTTT,CASSAGGTATNEKLFF
few,TRBJ2-7,TRBV7-9,TRBD2,TGTGCCAGCAGCTATAGCGGGGTCACGGACGAGCAGTACTTC,CASSYSGVTDEQYF
few,TRBJ1-6,TRBV10-3,TRBD1,TGTGCCATCAGACAGGGGATCTATAATTCACCCCTCCACTTT,CAIRQGIYNSPLHF
few,TRBJ1-1,TRBV12-3/TRBV12-4,.,TGTGCCAGCTCCACCCGGGATTGGGGGGACACTGAAGCTTTCTTT,CASSTRDWGDTEAFF
many,TRBJ2-1,TRBV6-2/TRBV6-3,TRBD2,TGTGCCAGCAGTCGGGGACTAGCGGGGGGTGAGCAGTTCTTC,CASSRGLAGGEQFF
.,TRBJ1-6,TRBV7-2,.,TGTGCCAGCAGCTTAGGGCCTACTCGGAGCTCCTATAATTCACCCCTCCACTTT,CASSLGPTRSSYNSPLHF
.,TRBJ1-1,TRBV7-2,.,TGTGCCAGCAGCCCAATGGCAGGTGGCACTGAAGCTTTCTTT,CASSPMAGGTEAFF
.,TRBJ1-2,TRBV28,TRBD1,TGTGCCACCCTCCGGGACAGGAGCTATGGCTACACCTTC,CATLRDRSYGYTF
.,TRBJ1-5,TRBV6-1,.,TGTGCCAGCAGTGAATTTCATGGATGGAATCAGCCCCAGCATTTT,CASSEFHGWNQPQHF
.,TRBJ2-7,TRBV5-1,TRBD1,TGCGCCAGCAGCTTGAGCGGGACAGGGTCCTACGAGCAGTACTTC,CASSLSGTGSYEQYF
few,TRBJ2-2,TRBV7-6,.,TGTGCCAGCAGCTCGGGACAGACGGGGGGCGGGGAGCTGTTTTTT,CASSSGQTGGGELFF
few,TRBJ1-2,TRBV12-3/TRBV12-4,.,TGTGCCAGCAGCCCAGCTGGTCAGGGAGGTATCGGCTACACCTTC,CASSPAGQGGIGYTF
.,TRBJ2-2,TRBV11-3,.,TGTGCCAGCAGCTTCGGGGCGGCCGGGGAGCTGTTTTTT,CASSFGAAGELFF
once,TRBJ2-4,TRBV20-1,TRBD1,TGCAGTGCTAGCTCTCCGGGACAGAAGACTATAGCCAAAAACATTCAGTACTTC,CSASSPGQKTIAKNIQYF
few,TRBJ2-5,TRBV5-1,.,TGCGCCAGCAGCTTTGGGCAGCAGAGGGAGACCCAGTACTTC,CASSFGQQRETQYF
.,TRBJ2-3,TRBV20-1,.,TGCAGTGCTAGCCGAGGAGATACGCAGTATTTT,CSASRGDTQYF
.,TRBJ2-5,TRBV6-5,.,TGTGCCAGCAGTTACGATCAGGGGCAGTCGGCCCAGTACTTC,CASSYDQGQSAQYF
few,TRBJ2-1,TRBV27,TRBD1,TGTGCCAGCAGTCCACAGGGGGCCCATGAGCAGTTCTTC,CASSPQGAHEQFF
few,TRBJ2-3,TRBV5-1,TRBD2,TGCGCCAGCACCTCGGGCAGCCTAGCGGTTAGCACAGATACGCAGTATTTT,CASTSGSLAVSTDTQYF
many,TRBJ2-1,TRBV3-1,TRBD2,TGTGCCAGCAGCCCATGGCGGGGGGTCTACAATGAGCAGTTCTTC,CASSPWRGVYNEQFF
few,TRBJ2-3,TRBV7-6,.,TGTGCCAGCAGCTTAAATGGGCAAGGGGGACTCCCCCCGGATACGCAGTATTTT,CASSLNGQGGLPPDTQYF
few,TRBJ1-2,TRBV4-2,.,TGTGCCAGCAGCCAAGATCGGACAGAGAACTATGGCTACACCTTC,CASSQDRTENYGYTF
many,TRBJ2-2,TRBV7-2,TRBD1,TGTGCCAGCAGCACACGGACAGGGAATACCGGGGAGCTGTTTTTT,CASSTRTGNTGELFF
.,TRBJ2-1,TRBV19,.,TGTGCCAGTAGAAAGCCAGGGGTCACTGAGCAGTTCTTC,CASRKPGVTEQFF
many,TRBJ2-3,TRBV2,.,TGTGCCAGCAGTGCCCAGCGGGGCACAGATACGCAGTATTTT,CASSAQRGTDTQYF
few,TRBJ1-3,TRBV4-3,.,TGCGCCAGCAGCCAAGAGGGCTGGGACACCATATATTTT,CASSQEGWDTIYF
many,TRBJ1-1,TRBV20-1,.,TGCAGTGCCCGCCCCCCAGACACTGAAGCTTTCTTT,CSARPPDTEAFF
.,TRBJ1-4,TRBV4-2,.,TGTGCCAGCAGCCAAGACGCAGGGCGGCCTAATGAAAAACTGTTTTTT,CASSQDAGRPNEKLFF
few,TRBJ2-3,TRBV11-2,TRBD2,TGTGCCAGCAGCTTTAAACCAGCGGGGGTTCGAGATACGCAGTATTTT,CASSFKPAGVRDTQYF
.,TRBJ2-1,TRBV7-3,TRBD2,TGTGCCAGCAGCTTAACTAGCGGGAGACGAGAGCAGTTCTTC,CASSLTSGRREQFF
many,TRBJ2-3,TRBV6-2/TRBV6-3,.,TGTGCCAGCATTCCGCCCCAGGGTACCGACACAGGAGATACGCAGTATTTT,CASIPPQGTDTGDTQYF
.,TRBJ1-1,TRBV7-6,.,TGTGCCAGCGGTCGCTTTGAAAAGAACACTGAAGCTTTCTTT,CASGRFEKNTEAFF
few,TRBJ1-1,TRBV4-2,TRBD1,TGTGCCAGCAGCCACGGGACAGGGGGGTTAGCTTTCTTT,CASSHGTGGLAFF
few,TRBJ2-5,TRBV5-1,TRBD1,TGCGCCAGCAGCTTGGCGGGACAGTTCGAAGAGACCCAGTACTTC,CASSLAGQFEETQYF
.,TRBJ1-1,TRBV27,TRBD1,TGTGCCAGCAGTTCCGGGACAGGGTACTACAGTGAAGCTTTCTTT,CASSSGTGYYSEAFF
.,TRBJ2-5,TRBV12-3/TRBV12-4,.,TGTGCCAGCAGTTTCGCGGGACATGAGACCCAGTACTTC,CASSFAGHETQYF
few,TRBJ2-7,TRBV18,TRBD1,TGTGCCAGCTCTAGGGACAGACAACACTACGAGCAGTACTTC,CASSRDRQHYEQYF
.,TRBJ2-5,TRBV4-3,.,TGCGCCAGCAGCCAAGATAAGTGGGACCAAGAGACCCAGTACTTC,CASSQDKWDQETQYF
few,TRBJ2-3,TRBV20-1,TRBD2,TGCAGTGCTAGAGATCCGGGCGGGGAGGGAGATACGCAGTATTTT,CSARDPGGEGDTQYF
.,TRBJ1-2,TRBV4-2,.,TGTGCCAGCAGCCAAGAAGGTACAGGGTACTATGGCTACACCTTC,CASSQEGTGYYGYTF
few,TRBJ2-3,TRBV27,.,TGTGCCAGCACTCTAAGGGCGGGGGCTAGCACAGATACGCAGTATTTT,CASTLRAGASTDTQYF
.,TRBJ2-1,TRBV5-1,.,TGCGCCAGCAGCCTGATTAGCGGCGGGGATGAGCAGTTCTTC,CASSLISGGDEQFF
many,TRBJ2-2,TRBV12-3/TRBV12-4,TRBD2,TGTGCCAGCAGGAATAGCGGGGGGTCCGGGGAGCTGTTTTTT,CASRNSGGSGELFF
many,TRBJ2-5,TRBV20-1,.,TGCAGTGCTAGAGGGACTTTACAAGAGACCCAGTACTTC,CSARGTLQETQYF
many,TRBJ2-7,TRBV5-1,TRBD2,TGCGCCAGCAGCTTGTTCGAACGGGCTAGCGGGGTCTACGAGCAGTACTTC,CASSLFERASGVYEQYF
.,TRBJ2-7,TRBV12-3/TRBV12-4,.,TGTGCCAGCGGTTTATTCTCTAGTTCGGTCGAGCAGTACTTC,CASGLFSSSVEQYF
.,TRBJ2-1,TRBV28,TRBD2,TGTGCCAGCCTTGCGGGGGGCCACAATGAGCAGTTCTTC,CASLAGGHNEQFF
.,TRBJ2-1,TRBV12-3/TRBV12-4,.,TGTGCCAGCGGGATTGTCTCTGATGAGCAGTTCTTC,CASGIVSDEQFF
few,TRBJ2-5,TRBV9,.,TGTGCCAGCAGCGTAGGAGGGGCGAGACAAGAGACCCAGTACTTC,CASSVGGARQETQYF
few,TRBJ1-5,TRBV7-2,.,TGTGCCAGCAGCTCCCGGGGTGGGGGGAGCAATCAGCCCCAGCATTTT,CASSSRGGGSNQPQHF
many,TRBJ2-7,TRBV20-1,TRBD2,TGCAGTGCGGCCCGGCCTACTAGCGGGGGGCTGTACGAGCAGTACTTC,CSAARPTSGGLYEQYF
.,TRBJ2-1,TRBV20-1,TRBD2,TGCAGTGCTAGAGTAGGACTAGCGGGGGGGTATGGTGAGCAGTTCTTC,CSARVGLAGGYGEQFF
.,TRBJ2-1,TRBV6-2/TRBV6-3,TRBD2,TGTGCCAGCAGTCGGAGCGGGGGGGCCTTGAATGAGCAGTTCTTC,CASSRSGGALNEQFF